This T cell receptor beta chain stems from a study of CD8+ T cells in alopecia areata (dated by TCRdb to the late 2010s). Regarding the complete study: High-throughput TCRbeta sequencing was used to examine T cell clonal expansion in alopecia areata in both the C3H/HeJ mouse model and human patients. Scalp clonality was compared across normal scalp (n=4), patchy alopecia areata scalp (n=8), and alopecia totalis/universalis scalp (n=8). On the human side, TCRbeta sequencing was run on scalp tissue and on sorted CD4+ and CD8+ peripheral blood T cells from healthy controls and from alopecia areata patients with either patchy or totalis/universalis disease. immunoSEQ multiplex PCR using 35 Vbeta forward primers and 13 Jbeta reverse primers was used to amplify TCRbeta CDR3 regions. The RNA source kit depended on sample type: the PAXgene miRNA kit for fixed scalp, the miRNeasy kit for PBMCs, and the RNeasy kit for mouse skin. General conclusions and limits of the study: Compared with mice, TCR sequences shared between patients were less clear, possibly partly because of HLA diversity across the patient population. Unlike mouse skin, which is dominated by gammadelta T cells, normal human skin has resident alphabeta T cells that are also sequenced, and this complicates analysis of the scalp TCR repertoire. Lesional scalp, especially in alopecia totalis/universalis, showed higher clonality and more expanded CD8+ clones than normal scalp, suggesting antigenic drive.

The CDR3, cysteine through phenylalanine, is 12 amino acids long. The kept DNA is CDR3 alone, 36 bases in frame from the first base. V and J are truncated by 1 base and 4 bases respectively, leaving an intervening sequence of 4 bases. The germline V gene encodes CDR1 SEHNR and CDR2 FQNEAQ (reference sequence). In regard to this clone: This clone's antigen is unknown. No base quality information exists; no much larger clone differs at one position. Other DNA sequences in this sample translate to the same CDR3.

Receptor libraries were prepared by the immunoSEQ multiplex PCR assay. RNA was extracted from all samples and reverse transcribed into cDNA, which served as template for TCR sequencing. SuperScript III was used to make first-strand cDNA, primed with a 2:1 mix of oligo-dT and random hexamers. Amplification bias was assessed with a synthetic immune receptor repertoire, and residual bias was removed computationally. The original methods were these. Raw reads were preprocessed to remove errors, and CDR3 was defined by IMGT conventions from the conserved cysteine to phenylalanine. Clonality was calculated as 1 minus Shannon entropy normalized by log2 of the number of productive unique TCRs. Whether each scalp clone was CD4 or CD8 was inferred by checking scalp TCRbeta sequences against the CD4 and CD8 repertoires from sorted blood. Sourced from immuneACCESS, this table was stored by TCRdb with only in-frame sequences that have V and J called. A share of the clones is absent; for the studies checked, an unresolved V gene accounts for under half, and the remainder has no known explanation. V and J calls and clone size follow that table, whereas D and trimming were derived from the DNA. The sample yields 90,000 to 130,000 clones; approximately 59% were counted once. The ten most abundant clones make up under 25% of the sample.

PBMCs were isolated by density centrifugation and stained for CD3, CD4 and CD8, after which CD4+ and CD8+ T cells were sorted on a FACSAria. Unaffected controls provided scalp biopsies and blood samples. The TCR originated in a human donor in good health. Recombination linked TRBV7-9 to TRBJ1-2; too little of a D gene remains to name it. Sequencing was done on a sample of CD8+ T cells sorted from blood. The CDR3: CASSLGGYGYTF. The nucleotides read TGTGCCAGCAGCTTAGGAGGCTATGGCTACACCTTC.